The present TCR beta chain was sequenced within a study of cytomegalovirus exposure and HLA in healthy donors. Use of 60 Vbeta and 13 Jbeta primers characterized the PCR. Some clones are missing from TCRdb's copy, which holds only in-frame ones; the method was immunoSEQ multiplex PCR. The table records about 200,000 clones, 70% to 90% of them present only once. Study results and caveats: Versus the approximately 720-donor mean, an Asian-associated ancestry cluster reportedly showed fewer N-insertions in a later analysis.

In the case of this clone: Its antigen is not known.

Germline V gene lookup returns CDR1 LNHDA and CDR2 SQIVND (reference sequence). The CDR3 is 13 amino acids. Trimming removed 4 bases at V and 4 bases at J, with 10 bases between. This TCR was recovered from a woman aged 30 to 39 in good health and CMV-seronegative. Material for sequencing was PBMCs. The chain couples TRBV19 to TRBJ2-5; maybe TRBD1 (6 bases). CDR3 nucleotides: TGTGCCAGTAGTACGGTCAGGGGAGAGACCCAGTACTTC. It specifies CASSTVRGETQYF.